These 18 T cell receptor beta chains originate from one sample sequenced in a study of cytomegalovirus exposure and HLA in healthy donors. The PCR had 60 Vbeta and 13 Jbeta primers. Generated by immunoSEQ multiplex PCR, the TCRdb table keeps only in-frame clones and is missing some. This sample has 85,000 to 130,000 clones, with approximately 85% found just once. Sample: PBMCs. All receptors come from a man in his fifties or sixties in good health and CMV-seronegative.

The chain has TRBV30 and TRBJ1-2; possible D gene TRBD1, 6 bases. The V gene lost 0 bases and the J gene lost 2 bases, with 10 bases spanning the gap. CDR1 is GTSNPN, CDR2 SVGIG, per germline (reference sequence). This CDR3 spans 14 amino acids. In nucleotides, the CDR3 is TGTGCCTGGAGTGTATTGGGGGCCAACTATGGCTACACCTTC. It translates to CAWSVLGANYGYTF.

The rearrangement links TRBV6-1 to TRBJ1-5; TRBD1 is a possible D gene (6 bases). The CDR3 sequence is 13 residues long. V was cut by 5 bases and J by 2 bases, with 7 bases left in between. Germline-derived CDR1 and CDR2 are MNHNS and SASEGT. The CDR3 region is CASSQGRNQPQHF. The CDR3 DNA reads TGTGCCAGCAGTCAGGGGCGCAATCAGCCCCAGCATTTT.

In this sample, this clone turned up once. CDR3 nucleotides: TGTGCCAGCAGGTCCCGGAGGATCAATCAGCCCCAGCATTTT. Translating it yields CASRSRRINQPQHF. The rearrangement joins TRBV28 to TRBJ1-5; D not resolved. Deletions cut 6 bases from V and 3 bases from J, with 12 bases between. Germline V lookup: CDR1 MDHEN, CDR2 SYDVKM. The CDR3 is made up of 14 amino acids.

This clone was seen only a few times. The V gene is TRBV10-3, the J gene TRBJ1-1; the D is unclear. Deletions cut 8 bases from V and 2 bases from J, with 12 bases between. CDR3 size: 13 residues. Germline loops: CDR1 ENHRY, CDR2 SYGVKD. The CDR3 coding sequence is TGTGCCATCGGCCTAGGTGGCAACACTGAAGCTTTCTTT. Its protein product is CAIGLGGNTEAFF.

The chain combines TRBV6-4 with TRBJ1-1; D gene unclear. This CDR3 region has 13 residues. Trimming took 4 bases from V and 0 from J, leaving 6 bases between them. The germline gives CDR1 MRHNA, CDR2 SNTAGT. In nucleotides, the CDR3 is TGTGCCAGCAGTGCCCTTATGAACACTGAAGCTTTCTTT. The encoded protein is CASSALMNTEAFF.

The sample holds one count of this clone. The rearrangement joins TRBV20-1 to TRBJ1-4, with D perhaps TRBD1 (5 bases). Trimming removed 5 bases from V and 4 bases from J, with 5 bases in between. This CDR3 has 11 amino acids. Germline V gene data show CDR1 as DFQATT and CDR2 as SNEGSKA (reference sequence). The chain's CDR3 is CSAQGNEKLFF. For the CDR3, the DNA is TGCAGTGCTCAGGGTAATGAAAAACTGTTTTTT.

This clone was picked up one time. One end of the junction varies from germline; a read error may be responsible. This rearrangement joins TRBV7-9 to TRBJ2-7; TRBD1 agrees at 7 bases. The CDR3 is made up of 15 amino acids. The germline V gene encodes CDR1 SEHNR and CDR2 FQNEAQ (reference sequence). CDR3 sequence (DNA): TGTTCCAGCAGCTTAGGGGGCCCTGGATCCTACGAGCAGTACTTC. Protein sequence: CSSSLGGPGSYEQYF.

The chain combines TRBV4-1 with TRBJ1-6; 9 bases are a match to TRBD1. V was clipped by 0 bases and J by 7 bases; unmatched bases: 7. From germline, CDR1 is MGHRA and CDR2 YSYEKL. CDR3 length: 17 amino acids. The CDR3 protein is CASSQDTRGQGNSPLHF. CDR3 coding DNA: TGCGCCAGCAGCCAAGATACAAGGGGACAGGGCAATTCACCCCTCCACTTT.

The CDR3: CASSGHSSNYGYTF. The CDR3 coding sequence is TGTGCCAGCTCAGGACACTCGTCTAACTATGGCTACACCTTC. V gene TRBV6-6 combines with J gene TRBJ1-2; possible D gene TRBD1, 5 bases. CDR1 is MNHNY, CDR2 SVGAGI, per germline (reference sequence). The length of the CDR3 is 14 residues. V lost 8 bases and J lost 0, with 13 bases in between.

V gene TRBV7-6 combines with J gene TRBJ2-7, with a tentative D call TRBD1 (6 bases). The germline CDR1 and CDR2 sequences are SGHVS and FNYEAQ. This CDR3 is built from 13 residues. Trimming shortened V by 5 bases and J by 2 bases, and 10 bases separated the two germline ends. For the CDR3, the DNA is TGTGCCAGCAGCCGAGGGGACACCTACGAGCAGTACGTC. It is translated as CASSRGDTYEQYV.

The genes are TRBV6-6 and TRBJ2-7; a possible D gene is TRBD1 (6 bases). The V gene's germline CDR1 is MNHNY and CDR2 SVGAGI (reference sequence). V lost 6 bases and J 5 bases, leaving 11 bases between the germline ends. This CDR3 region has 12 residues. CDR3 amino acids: CASRGAPHEQYF. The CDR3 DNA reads TGTGCCAGCAGGGGGGCACCCCACGAGCAGTACTTC.

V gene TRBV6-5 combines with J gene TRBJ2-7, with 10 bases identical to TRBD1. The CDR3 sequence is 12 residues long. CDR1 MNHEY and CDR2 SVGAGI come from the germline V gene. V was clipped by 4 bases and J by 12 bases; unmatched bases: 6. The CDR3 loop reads CASSSPGQGLYF. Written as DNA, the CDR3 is TGTGCCAGCAGTTCCCCGGGACAGGGGCTGTACTTC.

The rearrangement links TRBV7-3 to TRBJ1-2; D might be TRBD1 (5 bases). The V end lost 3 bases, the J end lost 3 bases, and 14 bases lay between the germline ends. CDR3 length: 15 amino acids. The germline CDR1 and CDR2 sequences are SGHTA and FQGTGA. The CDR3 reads CASSLGGASDYGYTF. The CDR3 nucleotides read TGTGCCAGCAGCTTGGGAGGGGCTAGCGACTATGGCTACACCTTC. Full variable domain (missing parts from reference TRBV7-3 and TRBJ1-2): GAGVSQTPSNKVTEKGKYVELRCDPISGHTALYWYRQSLGQGPEFLIYFQGTGAADDSGLPNDRFFAVRPEGSVSTLKIQRTERGDSAVYLCASSLGGASDYGYTFGSGTRLTVV.

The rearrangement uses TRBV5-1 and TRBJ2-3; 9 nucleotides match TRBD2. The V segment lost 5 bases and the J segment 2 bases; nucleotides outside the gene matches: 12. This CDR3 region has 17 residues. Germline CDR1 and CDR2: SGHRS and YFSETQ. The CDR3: CASRLTLSGGPTDTQYF. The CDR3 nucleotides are TGCGCCAGCAGGTTGACCCTTAGCGGGGGACCCACAGATACGCAGTATTTT. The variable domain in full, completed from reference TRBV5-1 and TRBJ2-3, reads KAGVTQTPRYLIKTRGQQVTLSCSPISGHRSVSWYQQTPGQGLQFLFEYFSETQRNKGNFPGRFSGRQFSNSRSEMNVSTLELGDSALYLCASRLTLSGGPTDTQYFGPGTRLTVL.

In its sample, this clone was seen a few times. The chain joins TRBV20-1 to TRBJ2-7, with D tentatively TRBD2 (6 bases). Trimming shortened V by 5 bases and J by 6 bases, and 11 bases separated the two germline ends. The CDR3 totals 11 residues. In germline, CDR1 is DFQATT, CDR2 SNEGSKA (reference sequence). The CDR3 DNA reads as TGCAGTGCTGAACGCGGGGTCGAGCAGTACGTC. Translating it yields CSAERGVEQYV.

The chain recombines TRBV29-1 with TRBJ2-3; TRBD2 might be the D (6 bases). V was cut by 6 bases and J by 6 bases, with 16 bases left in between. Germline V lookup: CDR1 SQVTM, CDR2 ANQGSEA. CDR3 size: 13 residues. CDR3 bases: TGCAGCGTCCAAAGACTAGGGGCGGATACGCAGTATTTT. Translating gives CSVQRLGADTQYF.

CDR3: CASSDGPGAPSEKLFF. CDR3 coding DNA: TGTGCCAGCAGTGACGGACCAGGGGCCCCAAGTGAAAAACTGTTTTTT. This chain joins TRBV6-4 and TRBJ1-4; tentatively, D is TRBD1 (6 bases). CDR3 length equals 16 residues. V gave up 2 bases and J gave up 7 bases, with 17 bases separating them. CDR1 is MRHNA and CDR2 is SNTAGT in the germline V gene.

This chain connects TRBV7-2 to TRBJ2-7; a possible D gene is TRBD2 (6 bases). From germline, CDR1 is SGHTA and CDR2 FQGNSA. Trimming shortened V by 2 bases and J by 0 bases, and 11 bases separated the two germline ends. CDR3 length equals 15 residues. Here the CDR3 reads CASSLSAGISYEQYF. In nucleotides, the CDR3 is TGTGCCAGCAGCTTATCGGCGGGGATCTCCTACGAGCAGTACTTC.